These 20 T cell receptor beta chains originate from one sample sequenced in a study of T cells in Graves' hyperthyroidism and ophthalmopathy. RNA transcripts gave rise to amplified TCR beta CDR3 regions. Carried out on the TCR CDR3, a first-round RT-PCR used the HTBI primer set. In TCRdb, the multiplex PCR reads were re-called with MiXCR into one record per CDR3 protein. The table has about 500,000 distinct CDR3 sequences, about 16% seen once. Sequencing was performed on blood. All receptors derive from a woman in her twenties or thirties with Graves' ophthalmopathy.

CDR3 DNA sequence: TGCGCCAGCAGCCAAGGACCAGGCTATCAGCCCCAGCATTTT. Encoded protein: CASSQGPGYQPQHF. This chain connects TRBV4-1 to TRBJ1-5; the D is unclear. Germline V lookup: CDR1 MGHRA, CDR2 YSYEKL. The CDR3 runs to 14 residues. The ends were cut back, 1 base at V and 5 bases at J, with 9 bases in the middle.

Many counts were recorded for this clonotype. This rearrangement joins TRBV29-1 to TRBJ1-1; D gene unclear. The V end was cut by 8 bases, the J end by 1 base, with 8 bases between. This CDR3 has 11 amino acids. CDR1 is SQVTM and CDR2 is ANQGSEA in the germline V gene. CDR3 sequence reads: CSIRGNTEAFF. CDR3 bases: TGCAGCATCCGGGGGAACACTGAAGCTTTCTTT.

This clonotype was seen many times. The chain recombines TRBV3-1 with TRBJ2-1, with 10 positions matching TRBD1. Trimming took 4 bases from V and 8 from J; bases not matched to a gene: 8. This CDR3 has 15 amino acids. Germline V gene lookup returns CDR1 LGHDT and CDR2 YNNKEL (reference sequence). The CDR3 protein is CASSRGTGVYDEQFF. The CDR3 DNA reads TGTGCCAGCAGCCGGGGGACAGGGGTGTACGATGAGCAGTTCTTC.

This clonotype occurred many times. V and J are TRBV7-2 and TRBJ1-6, with D hard to call. V was cut by 5 bases and J by 8 bases, with 16 bases left in between. The CDR3 totals 15 residues. The germline V gene encodes CDR1 SGHTA and CDR2 FQGNSA. Written as DNA, the CDR3 is TGTGCCAGCAGCCCCGCCAGAGGAGGGTATTCACCCCTCCACTTT. This sequence encodes CASSPARGGYSPLHF.

This clonotype was recorded many times. The gene calls are TRBV29-1 and TRBJ2-2; 7 nucleotides agree with TRBD1. The CDR3 sequence is 15 residues long. Germline lookup yields CDR1 SQVTM and CDR2 ANQGSEA. The ends lost 4 bases at V and 4 bases at J; junction bases unmatched: 9. In nucleotides, the CDR3 is TGCAGCGTTGTTGGTGAGGGGGCGAGCACCGGGGAGCTGTTTTTT. This sequence encodes CSVVGEGASTGELFF.

V gene TRBV20-1 combines with J gene TRBJ1-1; perhaps TRBD1 as D (5 bases). Germline assignment: CDR1 DFQATT and CDR2 SNEGSKA (reference sequence). The CDR3 is 14 amino acids. Trimming shortened V by 1 base and J by 4 bases, and 13 bases separated the two germline ends. As DNA, the CDR3 is TGCAGTGCTAGAGCAGGGTCGGGATTCACTGAAGCTTTCTTT. It translates to CSARAGSGFTEAFF.

This clonotype was counted many times. This sequence joins TRBV6-2 or TRBV6-3 and TRBJ2-6; 7 nucleotides match TRBD1. The CDR3 is made up of 18 amino acids. The germline CDR1 and CDR2 sequences are MNHEY and SVGEGT. J was trimmed by 2 bases and V by 7 bases; bases with no gene match: 14. CDR3 in amino acids: CASNLRGTAVPGANVLTF. In DNA form, the CDR3 reads TGTGCCAGCAACCTACGAGGGACAGCGGTTCCTGGGGCCAACGTCCTGACTTTC.

This clonotype was detected ten times or more. This chain uses TRBV20-1 with TRBJ1-1; D gene unclear. Trimming shortened V by 3 bases and J by 3 bases, and 11 bases separated the two germline ends. CDR1 is DFQATT, CDR2 SNEGSKA, per germline (reference sequence). The CDR3 has 13 residues. The CDR3 DNA follows: TGCAGTGCTAGTACGGGTACCTACACTGAAGCTTTCTTT. Translation: CSASTGTYTEAFF.

This clonotype has only a few counts. The gene calls are TRBV20-1 and TRBJ2-7, with D maybe TRBD2 (5 bases). The CDR3 covers 13 residues. Trimming removed 6 bases from V and 2 bases from J, with 14 bases in between. The germline CDR1 and CDR2 sequences are DFQATT and SNEGSKA (reference sequence). The CDR3 bases are TGCAGTGCGCAACTAGTTTTCGCCTACGAGCAGTACTTC. It specifies CSAQLVFAYEQYF.

This clonotype was recorded many times. This rearrangement joins TRBV20-1 to TRBJ2-5; TRBD1 aligns across 10 bases. Per the germline V gene, CDR1 is DFQATT and CDR2 is SNEGSKA (reference sequence). With V trimmed by 6 bases and J by 4 bases, 5 bases remained unmatched. The CDR3 contains 13 residues. CDR3 DNA: TGCAGTGCCAGCCGGACAGGGGGAGAGACCCAGTACTTC. It codes for CSASRTGGETQYF.

The gene calls are TRBV11-3 and TRBJ2-2; 15 bases map to TRBD2. The CDR3 consists of 17 residues. V was clipped by 4 bases and J by 5 bases; unmatched bases: 5. Germline-derived CDR1 and CDR2 are SGHNT and YENEEA. The CDR3 DNA reads as TGTGCCAGCAGCTCCGGACTAGCGGGAGGGAAGACCGGGGAGCTGTTTTTT. It is translated as CASSSGLAGGKTGELFF.

The CDR3 DNA follows: TGTGCCACCAGTGACACCGGGACAGGGGCCCATGGCTACACCTTC. It translates to CATSDTGTGAHGYTF. The rearrangement joins TRBV24-1 to TRBJ1-2; 10 bases align to TRBD1. CDR3 length: 15 amino acids. Per the germline V gene, CDR1 is KGHDR and CDR2 is SFDVKD. V lost 4 bases to trimming and J lost 6 bases; unmatched junction nucleotides: 7.

In this sample, this clonotype turned up many times. The gene calls are TRBV28 and TRBJ1-2; the match to TRBD1 covers 8 bases. The CDR3 covers 16 residues. Germline V gives CDR1 MDHEN, CDR2 SYDVKM. V was clipped by 11 bases and J by 3 bases; unmatched bases: 17. The CDR3 bases are TGTGCCGGACGTCGACAGGGGAGAATGAATGACTATGGCTACACCTTC. This gives the protein CAGRRQGRMNDYGYTF.

The chain carries TRBV12-3 or TRBV12-4 and TRBJ1-5; 7 bases agree with TRBD1. This CDR3 has 16 residues. V was pared by 5 bases and J by 5 bases, with 12 bases of the junction left unmatched. CDR3: CASSIRHGTEYQPQHF. In DNA, the CDR3 is TGTGCCAGCAGTATACGCCACGGGACAGAATATCAGCCCCAGCATTTT.

This clonotype has at least ten counts. The chain has TRBV5-6 and TRBJ2-1; a possible D gene is TRBD2 (7 bases). Between the trimmed V and J ends, which lost 0 bases and 4 bases, there was a span of 14 bases. CDR3 size: 16 residues. Germline assignment: CDR1 SGHDT and CDR2 YYEEEE. As DNA, the CDR3 is TGTGCCAGCAGCTTGGAAGGGGGAGGGCCTTACAATGAGCAGTTCTTC. Amino acids: CASSLEGGGPYNEQFF.

The sample holds many counts of this clonotype. This chain uses TRBV6-1 with TRBJ2-1; TRBD2 matches 9 bases. Germline CDR1 is MNHNS and CDR2 is SASEGT. The CDR3 runs 17 residues. Losses at the gene ends were 8 bases for V and 2 bases for J; bases not matched to a gene: 13. Written as DNA, the CDR3 is TGTGCCAGCCTAGCGACTAGCGGCGATGTCCCCTACAATGAGCAGTTCTTC. Its translation: CASLATSGDVPYNEQFF.

This chain connects TRBV19 to TRBJ2-1; D remains unclear. From germline, CDR1 is LNHDA and CDR2 SQIVND (reference sequence). V lost 8 bases and J lost 0, with 11 bases in between. The CDR3 spans 14 residues. The CDR3 spells CASGSPSSYNEQFF. CDR3 sequence (DNA): TGTGCCAGTGGGTCCCCTAGCTCCTACAATGAGCAGTTCTTC.

This clonotype has just a few counts. This rearrangement joins TRBV19 to TRBJ1-5; the match to TRBD1 covers 8 bases. This CDR3 spans 14 amino acids. In germline, CDR1 is LNHDA, CDR2 SQIVND (reference sequence). V lost 4 bases and J lost 6; bases outside the gene matches: 5. The CDR3 loop is CASSKGQDSQPQHF. In DNA, the CDR3 is TGTGCCAGTAGTAAGGGACAGGACAGTCAGCCCCAGCATTTT.

This clonotype was observed many times. The CDR3 nucleotides read TGCGCCAGCAGCTTCCAGGGGGCGAGCACAGATACGCAGTATTTT. Residues: CASSFQGASTDTQYF. This chain joins TRBV5-1 and TRBJ2-3, with TRBD1 identical over 8 bases. After removal of 2 bases from V and 0 bases from J, the junction contained 2 bases not matched to a gene. Germline V gene data show CDR1 as SGHRS and CDR2 as YFSETQ. The CDR3 spans 15 residues.

The table lists this clonotype with many counts. CDR3 bases: TGTGCCAGCAGCTTCAGGGGCATCGCAGATACGCAGTATTTT. Amino acids: CASSFRGIADTQYF. This rearrangement joins TRBV7-9 to TRBJ2-3; the D gene is possibly TRBD1 (6 bases). The V end lost 3 bases, the J end lost 4 bases, and 11 bases lay between the germline ends. The CDR3 loop spans 14 amino acids. CDR1 is SEHNR, CDR2 FQNEAQ, per germline (reference sequence).